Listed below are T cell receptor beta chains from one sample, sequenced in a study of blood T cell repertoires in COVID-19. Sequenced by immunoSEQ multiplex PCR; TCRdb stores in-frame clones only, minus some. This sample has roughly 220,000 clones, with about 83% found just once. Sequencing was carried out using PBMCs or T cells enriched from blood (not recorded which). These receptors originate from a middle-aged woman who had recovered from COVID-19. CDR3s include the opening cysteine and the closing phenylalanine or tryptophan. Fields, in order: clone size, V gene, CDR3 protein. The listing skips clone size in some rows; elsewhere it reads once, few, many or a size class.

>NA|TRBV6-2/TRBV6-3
CASSYSAAEAFF
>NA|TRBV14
CASSLPGLGAHEQFF
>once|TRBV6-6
CASRALHTVDTQYF
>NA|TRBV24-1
CATSDPGTDLLGYTF
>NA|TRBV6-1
CASSEARRSAFF
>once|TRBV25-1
CASSPAGGETQYF
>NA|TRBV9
CASSVEEGPTYEQYF
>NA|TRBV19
CASSRTDNLYGYTF
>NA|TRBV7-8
CASSRAMNTEAFF
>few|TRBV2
CASRLVNEQFF
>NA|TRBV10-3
CAISPLGGGPYQETQYF
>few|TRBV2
CASMIWQGADQPQHF
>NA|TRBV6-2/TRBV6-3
CASSDGQGKYQPQHF
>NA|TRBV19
CASSPQDRVSNQPQHF
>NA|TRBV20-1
CSASPPFLSGRPHEQYF
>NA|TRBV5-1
CASSFGDRGRTDTQYF
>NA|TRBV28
CASSLVRGGNQPQHF
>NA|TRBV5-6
CASSDYSGEGETQYF
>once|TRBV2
CASSGGSPSGTDTQYF
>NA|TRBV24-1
CATSAKTGGGEAFF
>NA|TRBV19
CASSQQGITDTQYF
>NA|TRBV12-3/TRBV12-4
CASVQGSWNEQFF
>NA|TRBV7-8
CASSLRVLAGLGELFF
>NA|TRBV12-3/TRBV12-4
CASSYRVNQPQHF
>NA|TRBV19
CASRDSSTGWNYGYTF
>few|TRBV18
CASSPPAKGTEAFF
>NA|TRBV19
CASSSGYQPQHF
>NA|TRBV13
CASSSFPAGGSYEQYF
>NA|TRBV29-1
CSVAGFPSGANVLTF
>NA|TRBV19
CASSSTQGAPSGNTIYF
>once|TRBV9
CASSVGGNRRTDTQYF
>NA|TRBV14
CASSQNRDHGYTF
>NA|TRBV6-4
CASSEDRDPDTQYF
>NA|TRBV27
CASPAFRDRGAEAFF
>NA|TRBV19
CASSIETGQPNQPQHF
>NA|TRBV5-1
CASSLGTGFSYTF
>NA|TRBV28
CASSFRSGLKPQHF
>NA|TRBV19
CASSISGQRREQYF
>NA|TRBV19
CASSHPGAGGYGYTF
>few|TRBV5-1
CASSLLATLSKNGELFF
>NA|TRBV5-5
CASSLYGGQTEKLFF
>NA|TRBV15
CATSRDGLAGSGYEQFF
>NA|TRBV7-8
CASSLVDRSREKLFF
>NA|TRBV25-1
CASSEWGAGREKAFF
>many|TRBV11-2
CASSRTGGSKNIQYF
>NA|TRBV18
CASTTEVNTEAFF
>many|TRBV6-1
CASSDEKVGQDYRNQPQHF
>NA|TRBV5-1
CASSLLKTGGSTDTQYF
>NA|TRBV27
CASSFPGLPQFF
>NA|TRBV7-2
CASSLGLADTQYF
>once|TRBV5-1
CASSLARRGDYGYTF
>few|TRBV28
CASTIRDRAYEQYF
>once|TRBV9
CASTTGGDYGYTF
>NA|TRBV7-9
CASSSRGQAGGYTF